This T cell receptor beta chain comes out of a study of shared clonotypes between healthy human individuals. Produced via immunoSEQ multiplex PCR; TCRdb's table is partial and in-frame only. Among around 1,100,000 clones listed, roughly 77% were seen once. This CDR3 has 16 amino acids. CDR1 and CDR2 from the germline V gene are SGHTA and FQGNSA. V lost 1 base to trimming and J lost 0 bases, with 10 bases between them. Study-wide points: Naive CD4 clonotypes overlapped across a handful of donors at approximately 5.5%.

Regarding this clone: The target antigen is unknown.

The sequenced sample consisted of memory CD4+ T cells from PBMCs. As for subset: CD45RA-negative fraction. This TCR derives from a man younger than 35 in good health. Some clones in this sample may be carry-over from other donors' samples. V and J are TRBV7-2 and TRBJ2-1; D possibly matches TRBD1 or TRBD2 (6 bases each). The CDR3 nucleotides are TGTGCCAGCAGCTTAGGGGGGGCTGCCTCCTACAATGAGCAGTTCTTC. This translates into CASSLGGAASYNEQFF.